The rows below give T cell receptor beta chains drawn from one sample of a study of PD-1 blockade in classical Hodgkin lymphoma. Generated by immunoSEQ multiplex PCR, the TCRdb table keeps only in-frame clones and is missing some. The table has 95,000 to 100,000 clones, 80% to 90% seen once; the top ten hold around 6.6%. The sample in question was peripheral blood mononuclear cells (PBMCs), obtained before the second cycle of nivolumab. Source of these receptors: a human donor with classical Hodgkin lymphoma. Each CDR3 is given with its conserved first and last residue.

length: 16; J: TRBJ1-6; V: TRBV6-6; CDR3: CASSYGTGDGNSPLHF
length: 11; J: TRBJ2-5; V: TRBV7-8; CDR3: CASSQVGAQYF
length: 14; J: TRBJ1-1; V: TRBV5-8; CDR3: CASRGPTGNTEAFF
length: 16; J: TRBJ1-5; V: TRBV6-1; CDR3: CASSEGGQGGRQPQHF
length: 11; J: TRBJ1-2; V: TRBV29-1; CDR3: CADQGWGGYTF
length: 13; J: TRBJ2-2; V: TRBV11-2; CDR3: CASSRGSPGELFF
length: 16; J: TRBJ2-7; V: TRBV5-1; CDR3: CASSLDRDLPSYEQYF
length: 15; J: TRBJ1-3; V: TRBV2; CDR3: CASSDYRVSGNTIYF
length: 16; J: TRBJ2-5; V: TRBV7-8; CDR3: CASSLDGARASETQYF
length: 15; J: TRBJ1-2; V: TRBV14; CDR3: CASSHNGQAFYGYTF
length: 15; J: TRBJ2-3; V: TRBV6-6; CDR3: CASSFSGGVTDTQYF
length: 14; J: TRBJ1-2; V: TRBV5-1; CDR3: CASTPPGDGYGYTF
length: 15; J: TRBJ2-1; V: TRBV2; CDR3: CASSLLAGGYNEQFF
length: 16; J: TRBJ2-3; V: TRBV5-4; CDR3: CASSLAVKLSTDTQYF
length: 13; J: TRBJ2-3; V: TRBV5-1; CDR3: CASSLYRADTQYF
length: 15; J: TRBJ1-2; V: TRBV2; CDR3: CASSDQDGRPYGYTF
length: 16; J: TRBJ1-4; V: TRBV12-5; CDR3: CASGLVLEATNEKLFF
length: 13; J: TRBJ2-5; V: TRBV7-2; CDR3: CASSRLAYETQYF
length: 13; J: TRBJ2-4; V: TRBV27; CDR3: CASTFLFGGVQYF
length: 13; J: TRBJ1-6; V: TRBV7-9; CDR3: CASSSPGDSPLHF
length: 13; J: TRBJ1-1; V: TRBV6-5; CDR3: CASSYPGRVLAFF
length: 18; J: TRBJ2-2; V: TRBV7-2; CDR3: CASSLVEGVIAGTGELFF
length: 15; J: TRBJ2-2; V: TRBV11-3; CDR3: CASRTDGTGAGELFF
length: 16; J: TRBJ2-3; V: TRBV7-8; CDR3: CASSPGGRTAGDTQYF
length: 15; J: TRBJ2-5; V: TRBV2; CDR3: CASSDQAVPGETQYF
length: 12; J: TRBJ1-2; V: TRBV6-1; CDR3: CASSDDPGGYTF
length: 13; J: TRBJ2-7; V: TRBV6-1; CDR3: CASGRRGPYEQYF
length: 16; J: TRBJ2-6; V: TRBV7-2; CDR3: CASSDQGASGANVLTF
length: 14; J: TRBJ2-7; V: TRBV9; CDR3: CASSAATGSYEQYF
length: 16; J: TRBJ1-4; V: TRBV5-6; CDR3: CASSLDRIRGSEKLFF
length: 13; J: TRBJ1-2; V: TRBV10-3; CDR3: CASRQAGDYGYTF
length: 12; J: TRBJ2-3; V: TRBV27; CDR3: CASSPEGNTQYF
length: 16; J: TRBJ2-5; V: TRBV5-8; CDR3: CASSPGGLPVRETQYF
length: 14; J: TRBJ2-7; V: TRBV19; CDR3: CASSRDRGSYEQYF
length: 13; J: TRBJ2-7; V: TRBV28; CDR3: CASSSGTTYEQYF
length: 15; J: TRBJ2-7; V: TRBV5-1; CDR3: CASSQRLAGAGEQYF